Presented here are 10 T cell receptor beta chains from one specimen sequenced in a study of PD-1 blockade in classical Hodgkin lymphoma. Libraries were prepared by immunoSEQ multiplex PCR; TCRdb keeps only in-frame clonotypes and omits some of them. The sample carries 100,000 or so clones, 90% recorded once. Time point reported: cycle 4 day 1 (C4D1), after 6 weeks of nivolumab. All the patients suffered relapse after autologous stem cell transplantation, and brentuximab vedotin exposure differed. Material: peripheral blood mononuclear cells (PBMCs), obtained before the fourth cycle of nivolumab. These receptors were obtained from a human donor with classical Hodgkin lymphoma.

The rearrangement joins TRBV28 to TRBJ1-2; D remains ambiguous. The germline V and J ends were trimmed by 5 bases and 4 bases, with 11 bases remaining between them. CDR3 size: 13 residues. From germline, CDR1 is MDHEN and CDR2 SYDVKM. The CDR3 nucleotides read TGTGCCAGCAGTCAGAGGGATGTCTATGGCTACACCTTC. It specifies CASSQRDVYGYTF.

The chain is built from TRBV15 and TRBJ1-6; D possibly corresponds to TRBD1 (5 bases). Per germline, CDR1 LNHNV and CDR2 YYDKDF (reference sequence). The V gene lost 0 bases and the J gene lost 5 bases, with 8 bases spanning the gap. The CDR3 loop spans 15 amino acids. CDR3 protein: CATSRDRQNNSPLHF. The CDR3 nucleotides are TGTGCCACCAGCAGAGATCGACAGAATAATTCACCCCTCCACTTT.

This chain connects TRBV5-4 to TRBJ2-5; weak D call: TRBD2 (6 bases). Germline assignment: CDR1 SGHNT and CDR2 YYREEE (reference sequence). The CDR3 covers 18 residues. Trimming pared 4 bases from V and 4 bases from J, leaving 26 bases between. CDR3 loop: CASSTGMRGMLVGETQYF. DNA for the CDR3: TGTGCCAGCAGCACGGGAATGCGGGGAATGTTGGTAGGAGAGACCCAGTACTTC.

This chain connects TRBV11-3 to TRBJ2-3; D gene uncertain. CDR3 size: 12 residues. The V end was cut by 4 bases, the J end by 5 bases, with 7 bases between. CDR1 is SGHNT and CDR2 is YENEEA in the germline V gene. The CDR3 region has the DNA TGTGCCAGCAGCTCAAAGGGAGATACGCAGTATTTT. Protein: CASSSKGDTQYF.

The V call is TRBV30, the J call TRBJ1-3; possibly TRBD1 for D (6 bases). The CDR3 sequence is 14 residues long. Trimming pared 2 bases from V and 4 bases from J, leaving 12 bases between. Looked up from germline, CDR1 is GTSNPN and CDR2 is SVGIG (reference sequence). The CDR3 sequence is CAWSPGTTGNTIYF. The CDR3 coding sequence is TGTGCCTGGAGTCCCGGGACAACGGGAAACACCATATATTTT.

The chain has TRBV7-2 and TRBJ2-2, with D possibly TRBD2 on 6 matching bases. The germline V gene has CDR1 SGHTA and CDR2 FQGNSA. The CDR3 totals 14 residues. The V end was cut by 3 bases, the J end by 6 bases, with 11 bases between. This CDR3 is CASSFKLAAGELFF. CDR3 sequence (DNA): TGTGCCAGCAGCTTCAAATTAGCGGCCGGGGAGCTGTTTTTT.

This clone was observed once. The J gene is TRBJ2-2, the V gene TRBV6-5; D call uncertain. V dropped 0 bases and J dropped 13 bases, with 18 bases sitting between them. The CDR3 has 15 residues. Per germline, CDR1 MNHEY and CDR2 SVGAGI. The CDR3 loop is CASSYSVSTAVWLFF. CDR3 DNA sequence: TGTGCCAGCAGTTACTCAGTGTCGACGGCAGTCTGGCTGTTTTTT.

This clone was seen a single time. The chain combines TRBV16 with TRBJ1-1, with D hard to call. The CDR3 contains 15 residues. V lost 5 bases to trimming and J lost 5 bases, with 18 bases between them. The germline gives CDR1 KGHSY, CDR2 FQNENV. The CDR3 region has the DNA TGTGCCAGCAGCTTTGCAGGCGGCGCGGAGACTGAAGCTTTCTTT. This sequence encodes CASSFAGGAETEAFF.

J is TRBJ2-1 and V is TRBV14, with 9 nucleotides matching TRBD1. CDR1 and CDR2 (germline): SGHDN, FVKESK. This CDR3 contains 17 residues. The J segment lost 4 bases and the V segment lost 4 bases, leaving 11 bases of the junction unmatched. This chain's CDR3 is CASSRSRQGVGYNEQFF. The CDR3, as DNA: TGTGCCAGCAGCCGTTCGAGACAGGGGGTAGGATACAATGAGCAGTTCTTC.

The rearrangement uses TRBV7-2 and TRBJ1-2; no reliable D call. The V gene's germline CDR1 is SGHTA and CDR2 FQGNSA. The germline V and J ends were trimmed by 6 bases and 8 bases, with 13 bases remaining between them. This CDR3 is 12 amino acids long. The CDR3 bases are TGTGCCAGCAGTTCTCCCTTAGGGGGCTACACCTTC. Amino acids: CASSSPLGGYTF.